A selection of T cell receptor beta chains follows, all from one sample in a study of blood T cell repertoires in COVID-19. Data came from immunoSEQ multiplex PCR; TCRdb stores just in-frame clones and leaves some out. The table shows about 160,000 clones, with about 85% occurring only once. What was sequenced was peripheral blood. Receptor source: a man aged 35 to 55 with acute or convalescent COVID-19. The CDR3 runs from the conserved cysteine through the conserved F or W. The D gene is left open where the match is weak. Only part of the rows carry a size: once, few, many, or a class if the clone is expanded.

j_gene | abundance | d_gene | v_gene | CDR3nt | CDR3aa
TRBJ1-4 | . | TRBD1 | TRBV14 | TGTGCCAGCAGCCAAAGACAGGGTGAAAAACTGTTTTTT | CASSQRQGEKLFF
TRBJ2-7 | . | . | TRBV2 | TGTGCCAGCAGAACTTATCTGTCCTACGAGCAGTACTTC | CASRTYLSYEQYF
TRBJ1-4 | . | . | TRBV5-5 | TGTGCCAGCAGCTTATCAACAGTAGTTGGGGAAAAACTGTTTTTT | CASSLSTVVGEKLFF
TRBJ1-2 | few | . | TRBV10-3 | TGTGCCATCACCCCAGAGGGATATGGCTACACCTTC | CAITPEGYGYTF
TRBJ2-2 | . | . | TRBV6-4 | TGTGCCAGCAGTGACTCCGACACCGGGGAGCTGTTTTTT | CASSDSDTGELFF
TRBJ1-2 | few | TRBD1 | TRBV7-2 | TGTGCCAGCAGCTTAAGACAGGGGGCACACGGCTACACCTTC | CASSLRQGAHGYTF
TRBJ2-7 | . | TRBD2 | TRBV4-1 | TGCGCCAGCAGCCAAGATAGCGGGTACGAGCAGTACTTC | CASSQDSGYEQYF
TRBJ1-1 | . | . | TRBV28 | TGTGCCAGCAGTTTAATCGCGGGACGGGGGAACACTGAAGCTTTCTTT | CASSLIAGRGNTEAFF
TRBJ1-1 | . | . | TRBV6-5 | TGTGCCAGCAGTTACTCGAGGGACACTGAAGCTTTCTTT | CASSYSRDTEAFF
TRBJ2-2 | . | . | TRBV2 | TGTGCCAGCAGTGAACTGGGTCGGGGCACCGGGGAGCTGTTTTTT | CASSELGRGTGELFF
TRBJ1-5 | . | . | TRBV7-9 | TGTGCCAGCAGCCAGGGTATGGGAAATCAGCCCCAGCATTTT | CASSQGMGNQPQHF
TRBJ2-3 | . | TRBD2 | TRBV12-5 | TGTGCTAGTGGGACTAGCGGGGGGACAGATACGCAGTATTTT | CASGTSGGTDTQYF
TRBJ2-2 | . | TRBD1 | TRBV5-4 | TGTGCCAGCAGCCGACCCGGGACAGGCGACACCGGGGAGCTGTTTTTT | CASSRPGTGDTGELFF
TRBJ1-3 | once | . | TRBV6-6 | TGTGCCAGCAGTTCACTGAGCTCTGGAAACACCATATATTTT | CASSSLSSGNTIYF
TRBJ1-5 | . | . | TRBV3-1/TRBV3-2 | TGTGCCAGCAGCCAAGATCCGGGGGGAACGGGTCAGCCCCAGCATTTT | CASSQDPGGTGQPQHF
TRBJ1-2 | . | . | TRBV12-3/TRBV12-4 | TGTGCCAGCAGTTCCCACACCGTTGATGGCTACACCTTC | CASSSHTVDGYTF
TRBJ1-2 | . | TRBD1 | TRBV7-6 | TGTGCCAGCAGCTCCTACTCCGGACAGGGGGCCTATGGCTACACCTTC | CASSSYSGQGAYGYTF
TRBJ1-1 | . | TRBD1 | TRBV5-6 | TGTGCCAGCAGCCCCCAAACAGGGGTCTGGAACACTGAAGCTTTCTTT | CASSPQTGVWNTEAFF
TRBJ2-7 | . | . | TRBV11-2 | TGTGCCAGCAGCCCCAACTACGAGCAGTACTTC | CASSPNYEQYF
TRBJ2-2 | . | TRBD1 | TRBV5-6 | TGTGCCAGCAGCTTAAGACGACAGGGGAACACCGGGGAGCTGTTTTTT | CASSLRRQGNTGELFF
TRBJ1-5 | . | . | TRBV6-1 | TGTGCCAGCAGTGAAGCGGCTAGCAATCAGCCCCAGCATTTT | CASSEAASNQPQHF
TRBJ2-5 | . | . | TRBV5-1 | TGCGCCAGCAGAATACAAGAGACCCAGTACTTC | CASRIQETQYF
TRBJ2-3 | . | TRBD2 | TRBV4-1 | TGCGCCAGCAGCCAACCCACTCGACTAGCGGGGGATTCGGGGGACACAGATACGCAGTATTTT | CASSQPTRLAGDSGDTDTQYF
TRBJ2-3 | once | . | TRBV6-2/TRBV6-3 | TGTGCCAGCAGCCCCGGACAGCAGCAGTATTTT | CASSPGQQQYF
TRBJ2-6 | . | . | TRBV7-9 | TGTGCCAGCCCTGGCGGCCCTGGGGCCAACGTCCTGACTTTC | CASPGGPGANVLTF
TRBJ2-7 | . | . | TRBV5-6 | TGTGCCAGCAGCTTGGTCTCCGAGCAGTACTTC | CASSLVSEQYF
TRBJ1-2 | few | TRBD1 | TRBV19 | TGTGCCAGTACGGCCCGGGACAGGTTAGGCTACACCTTC | CASTARDRLGYTF
TRBJ1-5 | . | . | TRBV6-5 | TGTGCCAGCAGTTACCAGGGCCCCAATCAGCCCCAGCATTTT | CASSYQGPNQPQHF
TRBJ1-3 | . | . | TRBV6-5 | TGTGCCAGCAGTTACTCGTCCTACACCATATATTTT | CASSYSSYTIYF
TRBJ1-3 | few | . | TRBV7-8 | TGTGCCAGCAGCTTAGAGGGGGTAAAAAACACCATATATTTT | CASSLEGVKNTIYF
TRBJ1-2 | . | . | TRBV30 | TGTGCCTGGACACTAACCTCCCCCGGGGAAGGCTACACCTTC | CAWTLTSPGEGYTF
TRBJ2-7 | . | . | TRBV19 | TGTGCCAGTAGGAAAACAGGCGTGGTCGACGAGCAGTACTTC | CASRKTGVVDEQYF
TRBJ2-7 | . | TRBD2 | TRBV30 | TGTGCCTGGAGCTTACTAGCGGGGGGGCCCTACGAGCAGTACTTC | CAWSLLAGGPYEQYF
TRBJ1-3 | . | . | TRBV30 | TGTGCCTGGAGGCCTAACTCTGGAAACACCATATATTTT | CAWRPNSGNTIYF
TRBJ1-4 | few | . | TRBV6-6 | TGTGCCAGCAGTCCTTATACGGGAGGCCCGATTAATGAAAAACTGTTTTTT | CASSPYTGGPINEKLFF
TRBJ1-1 | once | . | TRBV18 | TGTGCCAGCTCACCCTCGACAGGGAACACTGAAGCTTTCTTT | CASSPSTGNTEAFF
TRBJ1-1 | . | . | TRBV2 | TGTGCCAGCAGGCGGGACCTGAGTGGCACTGAAGCTTTCTTT | CASRRDLSGTEAFF
TRBJ1-4 | . | . | TRBV3-1/TRBV3-2 | TGTGCCAGCAGCCAAGAAGCCGCAACTAATGAAAAACTGTTTTTT | CASSQEAATNEKLFF
TRBJ1-5 | . | . | TRBV2 | TGTGCCAGCAGTGAATGGGGGGGGCGGAGACCCCAGCATTTT | CASSEWGGRRPQHF
TRBJ2-7 | . | . | TRBV4-1 | TGCGCCAGCAGCCAACTAAGCTCGGGGGAGCAGTACTTC | CASSQLSSGEQYF
TRBJ1-3 | . | . | TRBV21-1 | TGTGCCAGCAGCCTCAGGGGGCCTACCTACTCTGGAAACACCATATATTTT | CASSLRGPTYSGNTIYF
TRBJ1-1 | . | TRBD1 | TRBV7-9 | TGTGCCAGCAGCTCTCCCTACAGGGGGAGCGTAGGAGCTTTCTTT | CASSSPYRGSVGAFF
TRBJ2-5 | few | . | TRBV5-5 | TGTGCCAGCAGCTTTTTTGAGGTTCTGTACCAAGAGACCCAGTACTTC | CASSFFEVLYQETQYF
TRBJ1-1 | . | . | TRBV6-6 | TGTGCCAGCAGGACGGGTGGTACGGGCACTGAAGCTTTCTTT | CASRTGGTGTEAFF
TRBJ1-1 | . | . | TRBV5-6 | TGTGCCAGCAGCACCAGAATTCCCGGGGGATTCTGGGCTTTCTTT | CASSTRIPGGFWAFF
TRBJ1-5 | . | . | TRBV4-1 | TGCGCCAGCAGCCAAGATGAACTACGACAGCCCCAGCATTTT | CASSQDELRQPQHF
TRBJ1-6 | . | TRBD1 | TRBV5-5 | TGTGCCAGCAGCTCCTGGGACAGGGGTGATTCACCCCTCCACTTT | CASSSWDRGDSPLHF
TRBJ2-5 | . | TRBD1 | TRBV28 | TGTGCCAGCAGTACACCGGGACAGGGTCTGGAGACCCAGTACTTC | CASSTPGQGLETQYF
TRBJ1-2 | once | . | TRBV7-9 | TGTGCCAGCAGCTCAAACCGGGATCACCATGGCTACACCTTC | CASSSNRDHHGYTF
TRBJ2-2 | . | . | TRBV27 | TGTGCCAGCAGGTCAGGGGATAACACCGGGGAGCTGTTTTTT | CASRSGDNTGELFF
TRBJ1-1 | . | TRBD1 | TRBV11-2 | TGTGCCAGCAGCCCAGCGACAGGGGGGGCGAACACTGAAGCTTTCTTT | CASSPATGGANTEAFF
TRBJ2-5 | few | . | TRBV13 | TGTGCCAGCAGCCCTCCTGCTAGCCGCTATCCGGAGACCCAGTACTTC | CASSPPASRYPETQYF
TRBJ2-2 | . | TRBD1 | TRBV11-3 | TGTGCCAGCAGCCAGGGACAGCGGTCCGGGGAGCTGTTTTTT | CASSQGQRSGELFF
TRBJ2-1 | once | . | TRBV3-1/TRBV3-2 | TGTGCCAGCAGCCTTAGTCGGGGTAATTTAGATGAGCAGTTCTTC | CASSLSRGNLDEQFF
TRBJ1-4 | . | . | TRBV15 | TGTGCCACGAATACGGAGGCACATGAAAAACTGTTTTTT | CATNTEAHEKLFF
TRBJ2-7 | . | . | TRBV6-4 | TGTGCCAGCAGTCCCCTCGGGGGTGCTGACGAGCAGTACTTC | CASSPLGGADEQYF
TRBJ1-3 | few | TRBD1 | TRBV5-1 | TGCGCCAGCAGCCCGACAGGGGGACGAGCCATATATTTT | CASSPTGGRAIYF
TRBJ1-5 | . | TRBD1 | TRBV30 | TGTGCCTGGAGCGGGACAGGGGGCTTTACGCCCCAGCATTTT | CAWSGTGGFTPQHF
TRBJ1-5 | . | TRBD1 | TRBV19 | TGTGCCAGTAGTAACCGACAGGGGGCAAGCAATCAGCCCCAGCATTTT | CASSNRQGASNQPQHF
TRBJ1-1 | . | . | TRBV5-6 | TGTGCCAGCAGCTTTGACTCAGGGAAAGCGAACACTGAAGCTTTCTTT | CASSFDSGKANTEAFF